These 29 T cell receptor beta chains share one sample of origin, sequenced in a study of cytomegalovirus exposure and HLA in healthy donors. This PCR relied on a set of 60 Vbeta primers and 13 Jbeta primers. Assay: immunoSEQ multiplex PCR; the TCRdb copy retains only in-frame clones and omits some. Its clone listing holds some 150,000 clones. Sequenced: PBMCs. The receptors shown here come from a middle-aged man in good health and CMV-seronegative.

Here the CDR3 DNA reads TGTGCCAGCAGTTACTCCCTAGGGGGCCGGGCCAACGTCCTGACTTTC. Protein product: CASSYSLGGRANVLTF. V gene TRBV6-5 combines with J gene TRBJ2-6, with 7 positions matching TRBD1. V was clipped by 0 bases and J by 5 bases; unmatched bases: 4. The CDR3 totals 16 residues. The V gene's germline CDR1 is MNHEY and CDR2 SVGAGI.

The genes are TRBV6-1 and TRBJ2-7, with TRBD1 identical over 9 bases. The germline V gene has CDR1 MNHNS and CDR2 SASEGT. The CDR3 consists of 15 residues. The ends lost 3 bases at V and 5 bases at J; junction bases unmatched: 8. The CDR3 sequence: CASSDMGQGPHEQYF. CDR3 DNA: TGTGCCAGCAGTGACATGGGACAGGGACCCCACGAGCAGTACTTC.

CDR3 DNA sequence: TGTGCCAGCCAGGACTTGAATGAGCAGTTCTTC. Protein sequence: CASQDLNEQFF. This rearrangement joins TRBV28 to TRBJ2-1; weak D call: TRBD2 (5 bases). V was shortened by 8 bases and J by 7 bases, with 9 bases between the two germline ends. Germline V CDR1 and CDR2: MDHEN, SYDVKM. The CDR3 contains 11 residues.

The chain joins TRBV7-3 to TRBJ2-1; 10 positions match TRBD2. The CDR3 runs to 15 residues. J lost 5 bases, V lost 2 bases, and 3 bases had no gene match. Germline V gives CDR1 SGHTA, CDR2 FQGTGA. CDR3 coding DNA: TGTGCCAGCAGCTTAGAACTAGCGGGGAACAATGAGCAGTTCTTC. It yields the protein CASSLELAGNNEQFF.

The rearrangement joins TRBV7-2 to TRBJ2-7; a weak D match, TRBD1 (5 bases). The CDR3 runs to 13 residues. Per the germline V gene, CDR1 is SGHTA and CDR2 is FQGNSA. V gave up 3 bases and J gave up 2 bases, with 8 bases separating them. The CDR3 reads CASSFGAAYEQYF. The CDR3 nucleotides are TGTGCCAGCAGCTTTGGGGCCGCCTACGAGCAGTACTTC.

The chain is built from TRBV7-9 and TRBJ1-2; D is undetermined. The CDR3 consists of 12 residues. V lost 1 base and J 4 bases, leaving 4 bases between the germline ends. Germline loops: CDR1 SEHNR, CDR2 FQNEAQ (reference sequence). CDR3 DNA: TGTGCCAGCAGCTTAGGTAGCTATGGCTACACCTTC. Its protein product is CASSLGSYGYTF.

This rearrangement joins TRBV15 to TRBJ2-7, with D tentatively TRBD1 (7 bases). Trimming removed 5 bases at V and 5 bases at J, with 13 bases between. CDR3 length: 13 residues. Germline V CDR1 and CDR2: LNHNV, YYDKDF (reference sequence). CDR3 region: CATSGGTDDEQYF. CDR3 nucleotides: TGTGCCACCAGCGGCGGGACAGATGACGAGCAGTACTTC.

The chain links TRBV18 to TRBJ2-7; D perhaps matches TRBD1 (5 bases). The germline V gene has CDR1 KGHSH and CDR2 LQKENI. Trimming left V 5 bases short and J 7 bases short, with 18 bases between. The CDR3 has 14 residues. For the CDR3, the DNA is TGTGCCAGCTCATTCTCGCAGGGTATGGAGGAGCAGTACTTC. Translation: CASSFSQGMEEQYF.

The V gene is TRBV25-1, the J gene TRBJ1-2, with D perhaps TRBD1 (6 bases). This CDR3 comprises 12 residues. Trimming removed 11 bases from V and 1 base from J, with 11 bases in between. Germline V CDR1 and CDR2: MGHDK, SYGVNS. The DNA for the CDR3 is TGTGCCGCCCAAGGGGGTAACTATGGCTACACCTTC. This encodes CAAQGGNYGYTF.

The chain employs TRBV6-5 and TRBJ1-4; TRBD1 might be the D (6 bases). CDR1 and CDR2 (germline): MNHEY, SVGAGI. V was shortened by 5 bases and J by 8 bases, with 18 bases between the two germline ends. The CDR3 covers 15 residues. The CDR3 region is CASSLGGGAREKLFF. DNA of the CDR3: TGTGCCAGCAGTCTTGGTGGGGGGGCTCGGGAAAAACTGTTTTTT.

The chain has TRBV5-4 and TRBJ2-6; D is possibly TRBD1 (5 bases). In germline, CDR1 is SGHNT, CDR2 YYREEE (reference sequence). The CDR3 spans 17 residues. The V and J ends lost 2 bases and 0 bases respectively, with 12 bases between them. CDR3 residues: CASSFATASSGANVLTF. Written as DNA, the CDR3 is TGTGCCAGCAGCTTTGCGACAGCTTCCTCTGGGGCCAACGTCCTGACTTTC.

The chain combines TRBV4-2 with TRBJ2-1; weak D call: TRBD1 (5 bases). Trimming stripped 1 base from V and 4 bases from J, with 8 bases between. This CDR3 is built from 14 residues. The germline CDR1 and CDR2 sequences are LGHNA and YNFKEQ. The CDR3 DNA sequence: TGTGCCAGCAGCCAAGGACAGCAATACAATGAGCAGTTCTTC. Translated: CASSQGQQYNEQFF.

The rearrangement uses TRBV29-1 and TRBJ2-7; 9 nucleotides match TRBD1. CDR3 length: 15 residues. Trimming removed 5 bases from V and 0 bases from J; junction bases left unmatched: 8. Germline CDR1 is SQVTM and CDR2 is ANQGSEA. CDR3 sequence (DNA): TGCAGCGTTTCCGGGACAGGGATTTCCTCCTACGAGCAGTACTTC. This encodes CSVSGTGISSYEQYF.

The rearrangement links TRBV19 to TRBJ2-3, with 12 bases that match TRBD2. CDR1 and CDR2 (germline): LNHDA, SQIVND (reference sequence). The CDR3 length is 16 residues. J lost 0 bases, V lost 6 bases, and 4 bases had no gene match. The CDR3, as DNA: TGTGCCAGTAGGACTAGCGGGGGAACTAGCACAGATACGCAGTATTTT. It yields the protein CASRTSGGTSTDTQYF.

V usage is TRBV5-5 and J usage is TRBJ1-4, with 7 bases identical to TRBD1. This CDR3 spans 15 amino acids. CDR1 is SGHKS and CDR2 is YYEKEE in the germline V gene (reference sequence). With 1 base clipped from V and 8 bases from J, the junction kept 8 bases outside the gene matches. The CDR3 bases are TGTGCCAGCAGCTTGCCGACAGGGAATTGGGAAAAACTGTTTTTT. Protein: CASSLPTGNWEKLFF.

This chain connects TRBV7-2 to TRBJ2-7, with D unclear. Trimming cost V 3 bases and J 2 bases, with 11 bases left between them. Germline V CDR1 and CDR2: SGHTA, FQGNSA. CDR3 length: 14 amino acids. CDR3 DNA sequence: TGTGCCAGCAGCTTGGCATATGTTCCCTACGAGCAGTACTTC. It yields the protein CASSLAYVPYEQYF.

This rearrangement joins TRBV29-1 to TRBJ2-7; D possibly corresponds to TRBD1 (5 bases). From germline, CDR1 is SQVTM and CDR2 ANQGSEA. The CDR3 has 11 amino acids. With 4 bases removed from V and 4 bases from J, the gap between germline ends came to 8 bases. In DNA form, the CDR3 reads TGCAGCGTTGGACAGTCATACGAGCAGTACTTC. This codes for CSVGQSYEQYF.

On this clone itself: The junction does not match germline at one end; this may be a read error. This rearrangement joins TRBV4-3 to TRBJ2-6; 12 nucleotides match TRBD2. Germline V lookup: CDR1 LGHNA, CDR2 YSLEER. CDR3 length: 20 residues. The CDR3 sequence: CASSEDSTSGGRPGANVLTF. The DNA for the CDR3 is TGCGCCAGCAGCGAAGATAGTACTAGCGGGGGGAGACCTGGGGCCAACGTCCTGACTTTC.

The V and J genes are TRBV28 and TRBJ2-7; 7 bases are shared with TRBD1. J gave up 2 bases and V 10 bases, and 8 bases lay outside the gene matches. The germline V gene has CDR1 MDHEN and CDR2 SYDVKM. The CDR3 covers 13 residues. This CDR3 is CATLTGTAYEQYF. The CDR3 nucleotides read TGTGCCACCCTCACCGGGACAGCCTACGAGCAGTACTTC.

Comments on this clone: The junction departs from the called germline gene at one end, perhaps through a read error. The sample contains more than one DNA sequence encoding this CDR3. The chain recombines TRBV7-9 with TRBJ2-3; D is perhaps TRBD2 (5 bases). The CDR3 spans 14 residues. The V gene's germline CDR1 is SEHNR and CDR2 FQNEAQ (reference sequence). For the CDR3, the DNA is TGCGCCAGCAGCCCCGGACTGAGCACAGATACGCAGTATTTT. Amino acid sequence: CASSPGLSTDTQYF. The variable domain in full, with the rest retrieved from reference TRBV7-9 and TRBJ2-3, is DTGVSQNPRHKITKRGQNVTFRCDPISEHNRLYWYRQTLGQGPEFLTYFQNEAQLEKSRLLSDRFSAERPKGSFSTLEIQRTEQGDSAMYLCASSPGLSTDTQYFGPGTRLTVL.

V is TRBV2 and J is TRBJ2-3, with a weak D call TRBD2 (5 bases). Germline lookup yields CDR1 SNHLY and CDR2 FYNNEI. With 4 bases removed from V and 6 bases from J, the gap between germline ends came to 11 bases. This CDR3 contains 13 residues. CDR3 bases: TGTGCCAGCAGTGGGCTAGCTACGGATACGCAGTATTTT. It specifies CASSGLATDTQYF.

The chain combines TRBV10-3 with TRBJ2-5; possible D gene TRBD1, 7 bases. V dropped 4 bases and J dropped 5 bases, with 14 bases sitting between them. The CDR3 spans 14 residues. CDR1 ENHRY and CDR2 SYGVKD come from the germline V gene. The CDR3 region is CAISGTGAGETQYF. Here the CDR3 DNA reads TGTGCCATCAGTGGAACAGGGGCGGGGGAGACCCAGTACTTC.

The chain links TRBV2 to TRBJ1-2; perhaps TRBD1 as D (6 bases). Trimming took 3 bases from V and 1 from J, leaving 12 bases between them. Germline V gene data show CDR1 as SNHLY and CDR2 as FYNNEI. The CDR3 is 15 amino acids. Written as DNA, the CDR3 is TGTGCCAGCAGTGACTCCTGGACAGTTAACTATGGCTACACCTTC. Translated, it gives CASSDSWTVNYGYTF.

The rearrangement links TRBV27 to TRBJ1-6; possibly TRBD1 for D (5 bases). Germline V CDR1 and CDR2: MNHEY, SMNVEV (reference sequence). The V end was cut by 5 bases, the J end by 8 bases, with 16 bases between. This CDR3 comprises 15 residues. The CDR3 spells CASSPTGPDDSPLHF. DNA of the CDR3: TGTGCCAGCAGTCCAACAGGACCGGACGATTCACCCCTCCACTTT.

This chain uses TRBV6-1 with TRBJ2-7, with 8 bases lining up with TRBD1. V was clipped by 4 bases and J by 2 bases; unmatched bases: 4. The germline gives CDR1 MNHNS, CDR2 SASEGT. CDR3 length: 14 residues. DNA of the CDR3: TGTGCCAGCAGTGCAGGGGGCGCAACCTACGAGCAGTACTTC. This encodes CASSAGGATYEQYF.

The CDR3 region is CASSVATGELFF. The CDR3 DNA follows: TGTGCCAGCAGCGTAGCTACCGGGGAGCTGTTTTTT. V is TRBV9 and J is TRBJ2-2, with D unresolved. The CDR3 has 12 amino acids. Germline V gene lookup returns CDR1 SGDLS and CDR2 YYNGEE. V dropped 0 bases and J dropped 5 bases, with 2 bases sitting between them.

This chain connects TRBV4-1 to TRBJ1-2, with 9 bases lining up with TRBD1. With 4 bases clipped from V and 8 bases from J, the junction kept 17 bases outside the gene matches. Germline lookup yields CDR1 MGHRA and CDR2 YSYEKL. The CDR3 covers 17 residues. DNA of the CDR3: TGCGCCAGCAGCCCCGGGACAGGGAGCCTCCGGGCCAGCGGCTACACCTTC. This translates into CASSPGTGSLRASGYTF.

The rearrangement uses TRBV14 and TRBJ2-1; D not certain. The V and J ends lost 4 bases and 0 bases respectively, with 13 bases between them. Germline-derived CDR1 and CDR2 are SGHDN and FVKESK. The CDR3 runs 16 residues. The CDR3 region has the DNA TGTGCCAGCAGCCCCCTAGGCTGGAGCTCCTACAATGAGCAGTTCTTC. Translation gives CASSPLGWSSYNEQFF.

This rearrangement joins TRBV4-2 to TRBJ1-4; a weak D match, TRBD1 (6 bases). Trimming cost V 0 bases and J 13 bases, with 18 bases left between them. The CDR3 totals 15 residues. Germline CDR1 is LGHNA and CDR2 is YNFKEQ. The CDR3 DNA sequence: TGTGCCAGCAGCCAAGATTTTGAAGGGGGGAGGGTACTGTTTTTT. Amino acids: CASSQDFEGGRVLFF.